One sample yielded the 5 T cell receptor beta chains listed below, sequenced in a study of blood T cells in healthy people across ages. Primers used in a second PCR of roughly 6 to 11 cycles were a sample-barcoded 5' primer and a J-beta primer mix. TCRdb called the 5' RACE reads again in MiXCR, with one record for every CDR3 protein. Here the sample spans just under 550,000 distinct CDR3 sequences, approximately 25% being singletons. In addition, the sample was reused for a study of T cells of mothers and their children.

The sequencing input was blood. The receptors originated from a boy younger than 18 in good health.

This clonotype was counted only a few times. V gene TRBV28 combines with J gene TRBJ2-4; 11 bases agree with TRBD1. Looked up from germline, CDR1 is MDHEN and CDR2 is SYDVKM. Germline trimming cut 4 bases from V and 2 bases from J; bases unmatched to any gene: 4. This CDR3 has 16 residues. The DNA of the CDR3 is TGTGCCAGCAGTTGGGGGACAGGGGGGACCAAAAACATTCAGTACTTC. The encoded protein is CASSWGTGGTKNIQYF.

The chain couples TRBV19 to TRBJ2-1; TRBD2 matches at 11 bases. Germline V gene sequence: CDR1 LNHDA, CDR2 SQIVND (reference sequence). CDR3 length: 15 amino acids. With 4 bases clipped from V and 6 bases from J, the junction kept 5 bases outside the gene matches. The CDR3 reads CASSTGTSGPNEQFF. CDR3 coding DNA: TGTGCCAGTAGTACCGGGACTAGCGGCCCCAATGAGCAGTTCTTC.

This chain joins TRBV12-3 or TRBV12-4 and TRBJ2-5; D remains unclear. The J call is in doubt because the DNA end fits TRBJ2-1 better. There are 14 residues in the CDR3. CDR3 amino acids: CASSLRTDRNEQFF. The CDR3 bases are TGTGCCAGCAGTTTAAGGACGGACCGGAATGAGCAGTTCTTC.

This clonotype was observed many times. The CDR3 is CASRLHSANEKLFF. The CDR3 nucleotides read TGCGCCAGCAGACTACACAGCGCTAATGAAAAACTGTTTTTT. This sequence joins TRBV5-1 and TRBJ1-4; D gene unclear. The length of the CDR3 is 14 residues. CDR1 and CDR2 from the germline V gene are SGHRS and YFSETQ. V was pared by 5 bases and J by 3 bases, with 11 bases between. Complete variable domain (other parts from reference TRBV5-1 and TRBJ1-4): KAGVTQTPRYLIKTRGQQVTLSCSPISGHRSVSWYQQTPGQGLQFLFEYFSETQRNKGNFPGRFSGRQFSNSRSEMNVSTLELGDSALYLCASRLHSANEKLFFGSGTQLSVL.

This clonotype appeared a single time. V is TRBV25-1 and J is TRBJ1-2; 7 bases are shared with TRBD1. V shed 4 bases and J 4 bases; nucleotides not matched to a gene: 15. Germline CDR1 is MGHDK and CDR2 is SYGVNS. The CDR3 totals 17 residues. In nucleotides, the CDR3 is TGTGCCAGCAGTGGGAGGACAGGTGATCCGATGGTCTATGGCTACACCTTC. Amino acid sequence: CASSGRTGDPMVYGYTF.